This is a list of T cell receptor beta chains from one sample in a study of blood T cell repertoires in COVID-19. Clones were read by immunoSEQ multiplex PCR, and TCRdb kept only the in-frame ones, dropping some. The repertoire holds 100,000 to 150,000 clones, with roughly 88% as singletons. Source material: peripheral blood. These TCRs come from a man between 65 and 85 years old with active COVID-19. The CDR3 runs from the conserved cysteine through the conserved F or W. D genes are given only for firm matches. Rows give clone size only sometimes, using once, few, many, or a class for an expanded clone.

J | V | D | size | DNA | CDR3
TRBJ2-7 | TRBV11-2 | TRBD1 | - | TGTGCCAGCAGCCCGGGACAGTTTTACGAGCAGTACTTC | CASSPGQFYEQYF
TRBJ1-1 | TRBV7-9 | - | - | TGTGCCAGCAGCTTAGAAGGCGGGGTCCCATGGGAAGCTTTCTTT | CASSLEGGVPWEAFF
TRBJ2-3 | TRBV6-5 | - | - | TGTGCCAGCAGTTACGGACAATACAATGGTACGCAGTATTTT | CASSYGQYNGTQYF
TRBJ1-6 | TRBV14 | TRBD1 | - | TGTGCCAGCAGCCCCAGACAGGGGGTTAATAATTCACCCCTCCACTTT | CASSPRQGVNNSPLHF
TRBJ2-5 | TRBV7-2 | TRBD2 | - | TGTGCCAGCAGCTTAGCGGGGGGGAGAGAGACCCAGTACTTC | CASSLAGGRETQYF
TRBJ2-2 | TRBV6-5 | TRBD2 | - | TGTGCCAGCACCCGACTAGCGGTCAACACCGGGGAGCTGTTTTTT | CASTRLAVNTGELFF
TRBJ2-2 | TRBV6-5 | - | - | TGTGCCAGCAGTTACTCGCAGGGTAACACCGGGGAGCTGTTTTTT | CASSYSQGNTGELFF
TRBJ2-7 | TRBV28 | - | - | TGTGCCAGCCGGGGCAGGGGCCCTCTATACGAGCAGTACTTC | CASRGRGPLYEQYF
TRBJ2-7 | TRBV19 | TRBD2 | - | TGTGCCAGTAGTATCCAGGGACTAGCGTACGAGCAGTACTTC | CASSIQGLAYEQYF
TRBJ2-3 | TRBV13 | - | - | TGTGCCAGCAGCTCCGACTCCCCCGGGGACACAGATACGCAGTATTTT | CASSSDSPGDTDTQYF
TRBJ1-1 | TRBV7-2 | - | - | TGTGCCAGCAGCCCGGGGGGGCGGGGGCGCGTCACTGAAGCTTTCTTT | CASSPGGRGRVTEAFF
TRBJ1-2 | TRBV5-4 | TRBD1 | once | TGTGCCAGCAGCTTGGACAGGGGGTTCTATGGCTACACCTTC | CASSLDRGFYGYTF
TRBJ1-6 | TRBV5-1 | TRBD1 | - | TGCGCCAGCAGCCCCGGACAGGGCTATAATTCACCCCTCCACTTT | CASSPGQGYNSPLHF
TRBJ1-1 | TRBV2 | TRBD1 | - | TGTGCCAGCAGGACAGGGGGCTTTCGTACGAACACTGAAGCTTTCTTT | CASRTGGFRTNTEAFF
TRBJ2-3 | TRBV18 | - | - | TGTGCCAGCTCATCGGGGGGCTATTTCACAGATACGCAGTATTTT | CASSSGGYFTDTQYF
TRBJ2-2 | TRBV6-7 | TRBD2 | - | TGTGCCAGCAAAGTTCTAGCGGGGAACACCGGGGAGCTGTTTTTT | CASKVLAGNTGELFF
TRBJ1-6 | TRBV5-6 | - | - | TGTGCCAGCAGCTTGTGGGAGGGGCGTTATAATTCACCCCTCCACTTT | CASSLWEGRYNSPLHF
TRBJ2-1 | TRBV9 | - | - | TGTGCCAGCAGCGTAGTGGGTAGCTCCAATGAGCAGTTCTTC | CASSVVGSSNEQFF
TRBJ1-2 | TRBV11-2 | - | - | TGTGCCAGCAGCTTAGGAACAGGGTCCCCAGGCTACACCTTC | CASSLGTGSPGYTF
TRBJ2-6 | TRBV3-1/TRBV3-2 | - | - | TGTGCCAGCAGCCCTTCGGGAATCTCCGGGGCCAACGTCCTGACTTTC | CASSPSGISGANVLTF
TRBJ1-1 | TRBV7-9 | TRBD1 | - | TGTGCCAGCAGCTTAGAAATGGGACAGCTTCAGAACACTGAAGCTTTCTTT | CASSLEMGQLQNTEAFF
TRBJ2-7 | TRBV18 | - | - | TGTGCCAGCTCACCACCGGGACTTGCCTACGAGCAGTACTTC | CASSPPGLAYEQYF
TRBJ2-1 | TRBV19 | - | - | TGTGCCAGTACGACGGGAGACTCCTACAATGAGCAGTTCTTC | CASTTGDSYNEQFF
TRBJ2-1 | TRBV19 | TRBD2 | - | TGTGCCAGTTCAGTGCAGGGAGGACTAGCGGGAGGGGTGGGGAGTGAGCAGTTCTTC | CASSVQGGLAGGVGSEQFF
TRBJ2-7 | TRBV5-1 | TRBD2 | - | TGCGCCAGCAGCTTGCAAGCGGGAGGGAAAGGAGGCGAGCAGTACTTC | CASSLQAGGKGGEQYF
TRBJ2-3 | TRBV18 | TRBD2 | - | TGTGCCAGCTCAGGGGCGCTAGCGGGAACAGATACGCAGTATTTT | CASSGALAGTDTQYF
TRBJ2-6 | TRBV28 | TRBD1 | once | TGTGCCAGCAGTGGTAGGACAGGGGATTCCCCTGGGGCCAACGTCCTGACTTTC | CASSGRTGDSPGANVLTF
TRBJ2-6 | TRBV15 | - | - | TGTGCCACCAGCAGAGCCGGCGGGGGCCGCAGCTCTGGGGCCAACGTCCTGACTTTC | CATSRAGGGRSSGANVLTF
TRBJ2-2 | TRBV6-5 | - | - | TGTGCCAGCAAAGTGGACAGAAGATACACCGGGGAGCTGTTTTTT | CASKVDRRYTGELFF
TRBJ2-2 | TRBV18 | TRBD2 | - | TGTGCCAGCTCACCGGGACTAGCGGGAGAGGGCACCGGGGAGCTGTTTTTT | CASSPGLAGEGTGELFF
TRBJ2-3 | TRBV14 | - | - | TGTGCCAGCGATCAGGGTGCAGATACGCAGTATTTT | CASDQGADTQYF
TRBJ2-1 | TRBV11-3 | TRBD2 | - | TGTGCCAGCAGCCTCAGCGGGAGCTACAATGAGCAGTTCTTC | CASSLSGSYNEQFF
TRBJ2-2 | TRBV5-1 | - | once | TGCGCCAGCAGCTTGGGGCTCGCGGGAAACACCGGGGAGCTGTTTTTT | CASSLGLAGNTGELFF
TRBJ1-6 | TRBV6-4 | - | once | TGTGCCAGCAGTGAGACCAGGAAAAATTCACCCCTCCACTTT | CASSETRKNSPLHF
TRBJ1-3 | TRBV9 | - | - | TGTGCCAGCGGAACCGGCGCGGCAAACACCATATATTTT | CASGTGAANTIYF
TRBJ1-4 | TRBV5-8 | TRBD1 | - | TGTGCCAGCAGCTCCGGACAGGGGAATGAAAAACTGTTTTTT | CASSSGQGNEKLFF
TRBJ2-5 | TRBV5-8 | TRBD2 | few | TGTGCCAGCAGCTTGAGGACTAGCGGGAGAGGGGTAGGCCAAGAGACCCAGTACTTC | CASSLRTSGRGVGQETQYF
TRBJ2-2 | TRBV9 | - | - | TGTGCCAGCAGCCTGGGACTGAACACCGGGGAGCTGTTTTTT | CASSLGLNTGELFF
TRBJ2-1 | TRBV7-3 | TRBD2 | - | TGTGCCAGCAGCTCCCAACCGGGACTAGCTAACGATGAGCAGTTCTTC | CASSSQPGLANDEQFF
TRBJ1-1 | TRBV29-1 | TRBD1 | - | TGCAGCGTTGAAGGACAGGGGGCCGATGGGGCTTTCTTT | CSVEGQGADGAFF
TRBJ2-1 | TRBV5-1 | - | - | TGCGCCAGCAGCTTGGGAGTAGCGCCTTACAATGAGCAGTTCTTC | CASSLGVAPYNEQFF
TRBJ2-7 | TRBV9 | - | - | TGTGCCAGCAGCCCCTTAACCTGGGGAGGCGAGCAGTACTTC | CASSPLTWGGEQYF
TRBJ2-1 | TRBV11-2 | - | few | TGTGCCAGCAGCCATGCGGGACTTACCAATGAGCAGTTCTTC | CASSHAGLTNEQFF
TRBJ1-2 | TRBV21-1 | - | - | TGTGCCAGCAGCAAAGAGCGCCGGGACAGGGGGAAAGGAGGCTACACCTTC | CASSKERRDRGKGGYTF
TRBJ2-7 | TRBV11-2 | TRBD1 | - | TGTGCCAGCAGCTTAGTGGGACAGGGATCCAACGAGCAGTACTTC | CASSLVGQGSNEQYF
TRBJ2-7 | TRBV6-5 | - | - | TGTGCCAGCAGGGGAGTCGGCCCCTACGAGCAGTACTTC | CASRGVGPYEQYF
TRBJ2-7 | TRBV19 | TRBD2 | once | TGTGCCAGTAGTGGGACTAGCGCCTACGAGCAGTACTTC | CASSGTSAYEQYF
TRBJ2-1 | TRBV11-3 | TRBD2 | - | TGTGCCAGCAGCCCCCGGACTAGCGGGGAAAATGAGCAGTTCTTC | CASSPRTSGENEQFF
TRBJ2-6 | TRBV2 | TRBD1 | - | TGTGCCAGCAGTTCAGACAGGGCCGGGGCCAACGTCCTGACTTTC | CASSSDRAGANVLTF
TRBJ1-3 | TRBV4-1 | - | - | TGCGCCAGCAGCCAAGATCGTGGAAACACCATATATTTT | CASSQDRGNTIYF
TRBJ2-7 | TRBV13 | TRBD1 | - | TGTGCCAGCAGTTTCCGGGACAGAAATAACGAGCAGTACTTC | CASSFRDRNNEQYF
TRBJ1-5 | TRBV2 | - | once | TGTGCCAGCAGCCCCCTCGCCAGGCAGAATCAGCCCCAGCATTTT | CASSPLARQNQPQHF
TRBJ2-2 | TRBV11-3 | - | - | TGTGCCAGCAGCCCCCCTGGGCAGGGAAAATGGGGGGAGCTGTTTTTT | CASSPPGQGKWGELFF
TRBJ1-1 | TRBV5-4 | TRBD1 | once | TGTGCCAGCAGCAGACCGACAGGGGAGAACACTGAAGCTTTCTTT | CASSRPTGENTEAFF
TRBJ1-1 | TRBV9 | TRBD1 | - | TGTGCCAGCAGCGGACAGGGACAGCTGAACACTGAAGCTTTCTTT | CASSGQGQLNTEAFF
TRBJ2-6 | TRBV19 | TRBD1 | - | TGTGCCAGTAGTAAGGGACAGGGGGTTTTCGCTGGGGCCAACGTCCTGACTTTC | CASSKGQGVFAGANVLTF
TRBJ1-2 | TRBV5-4 | TRBD1 | once | TGTGCCAGCAGCTCTTCTACAGGGGTTTTTGGCTACACCTTC | CASSSSTGVFGYTF